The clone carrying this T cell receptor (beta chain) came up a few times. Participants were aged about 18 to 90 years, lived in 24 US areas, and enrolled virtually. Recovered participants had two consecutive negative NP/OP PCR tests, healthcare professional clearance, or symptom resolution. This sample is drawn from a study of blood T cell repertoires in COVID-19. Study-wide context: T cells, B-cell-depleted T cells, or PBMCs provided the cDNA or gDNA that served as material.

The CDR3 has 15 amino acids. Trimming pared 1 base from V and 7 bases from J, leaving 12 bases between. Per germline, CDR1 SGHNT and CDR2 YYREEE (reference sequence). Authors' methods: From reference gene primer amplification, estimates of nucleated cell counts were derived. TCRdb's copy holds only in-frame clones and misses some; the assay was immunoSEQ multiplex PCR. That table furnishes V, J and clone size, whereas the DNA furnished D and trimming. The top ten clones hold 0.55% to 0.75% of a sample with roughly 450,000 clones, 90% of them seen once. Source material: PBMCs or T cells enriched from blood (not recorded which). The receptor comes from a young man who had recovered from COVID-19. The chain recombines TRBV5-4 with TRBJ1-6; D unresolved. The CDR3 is CASSLFTGWNSPLHF. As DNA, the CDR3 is TGTGCCAGCAGCTTGTTTACGGGGTGGAATTCACCCCTCCACTTT.